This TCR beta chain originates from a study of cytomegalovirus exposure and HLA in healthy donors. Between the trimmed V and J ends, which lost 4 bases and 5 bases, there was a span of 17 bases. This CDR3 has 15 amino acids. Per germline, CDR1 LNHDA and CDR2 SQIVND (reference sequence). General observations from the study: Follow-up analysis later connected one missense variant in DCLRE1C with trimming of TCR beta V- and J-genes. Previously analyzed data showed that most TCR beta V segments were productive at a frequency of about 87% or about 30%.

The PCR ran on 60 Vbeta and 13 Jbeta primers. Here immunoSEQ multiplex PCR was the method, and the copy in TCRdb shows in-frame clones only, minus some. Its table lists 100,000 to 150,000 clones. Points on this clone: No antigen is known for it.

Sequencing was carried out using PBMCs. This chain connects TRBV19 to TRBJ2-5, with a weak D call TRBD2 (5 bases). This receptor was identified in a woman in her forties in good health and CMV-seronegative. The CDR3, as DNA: TGTGCCAGTAGTAGCGAAGTAGGGCGGGTGGAGACCCAGTACTTC. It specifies CASSSEVGRVETQYF.